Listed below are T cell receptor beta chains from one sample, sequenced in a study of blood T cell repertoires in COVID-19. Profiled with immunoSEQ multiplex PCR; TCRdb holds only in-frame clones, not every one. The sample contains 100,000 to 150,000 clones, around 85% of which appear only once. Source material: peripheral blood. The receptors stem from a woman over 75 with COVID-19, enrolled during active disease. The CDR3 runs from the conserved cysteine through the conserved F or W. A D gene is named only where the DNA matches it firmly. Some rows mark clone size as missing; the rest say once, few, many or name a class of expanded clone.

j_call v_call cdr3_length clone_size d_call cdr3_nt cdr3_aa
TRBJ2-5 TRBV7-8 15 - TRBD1 TGTGCCAGCAGCCGTGATCGACAGGGGGAAGAGACCCAGTACTTC CASSRDRQGEETQYF
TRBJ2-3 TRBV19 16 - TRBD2 TGTGCCAGTAGTATGGGACTAGCGGGAGTGAAAGGTACGCAGTATTTT CASSMGLAGVKGTQYF
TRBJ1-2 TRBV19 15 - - TGTGCCAGTAGTACAGCGTCCGGACAGCCTCTTGGCTACACCTTC CASSTASGQPLGYTF
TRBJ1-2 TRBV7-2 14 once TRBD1 TGTGCCAGCAGCGCCGGGACAGTTAACTATGGCTACACCTTC CASSAGTVNYGYTF
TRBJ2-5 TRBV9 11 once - TGTGCCAGCAGCCGGGAAGAGACCCAGTACTTC CASSREETQYF
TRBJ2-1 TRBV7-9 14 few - TGTGCCAGCAGCTTAGGGGGCTGGTACAATGAGCAGTTCTTC CASSLGGWYNEQFF
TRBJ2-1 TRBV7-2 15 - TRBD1 TGTGCCAGCAGCTCAGGGACAGGGATAAGAGATGAGCAGTTCTTC CASSSGTGIRDEQFF
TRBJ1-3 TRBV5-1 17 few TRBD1 TGCGCCAGCACCCCAGGGGACAGGGGAAGATCTGGAAACACCATATATTTT CASTPGDRGRSGNTIYF
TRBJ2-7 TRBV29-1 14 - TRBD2 TGCAGCGTTGAAGATAGCGGGAGGGGCAACGAGCAGTACTTC CSVEDSGRGNEQYF
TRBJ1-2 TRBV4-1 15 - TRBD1 TGCGCCAGCAGCCAAGGAGGGGACAGGAACTATGGCTACACCTTC CASSQGGDRNYGYTF
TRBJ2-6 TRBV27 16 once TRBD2 TGTGCCAGCAGTTGGGAGGGAAGCTCTGGGGCCAACGTCCTGACTTTC CASSWEGSSGANVLTF
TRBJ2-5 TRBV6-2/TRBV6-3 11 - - TGTGCCAGCAGTCGCGAAGAGACCCAGTACTTC CASSREETQYF
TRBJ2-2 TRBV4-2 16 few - TGTGCCAGCAGCCGCGAGGGGACACAGAACACCGGGGAGCTGTTTTTT CASSREGTQNTGELFF
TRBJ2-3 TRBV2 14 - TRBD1 TGTGCCAGCATAGGGACAGGGCCCACAGATACGCAGTATTTT CASIGTGPTDTQYF
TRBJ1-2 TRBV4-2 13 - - TGTGCCAGCAGCCAAGCGACAGACAGTACCTACACCTTC CASSQATDSTYTF
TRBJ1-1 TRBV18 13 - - TGTGCCAGCTCAGATTTCAGAAACACTGAAGCTTTCTTT CASSDFRNTEAFF
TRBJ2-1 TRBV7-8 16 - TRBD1 TGTGCCAGCAGCCCCCGTCGGGACAGGACCCACAATGAGCAGTTCTTC CASSPRRDRTHNEQFF
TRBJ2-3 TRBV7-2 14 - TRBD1 TGTGCCAGCAGCTTAGGGGGACAGGGGGATACGCAGTATTTT CASSLGGQGDTQYF